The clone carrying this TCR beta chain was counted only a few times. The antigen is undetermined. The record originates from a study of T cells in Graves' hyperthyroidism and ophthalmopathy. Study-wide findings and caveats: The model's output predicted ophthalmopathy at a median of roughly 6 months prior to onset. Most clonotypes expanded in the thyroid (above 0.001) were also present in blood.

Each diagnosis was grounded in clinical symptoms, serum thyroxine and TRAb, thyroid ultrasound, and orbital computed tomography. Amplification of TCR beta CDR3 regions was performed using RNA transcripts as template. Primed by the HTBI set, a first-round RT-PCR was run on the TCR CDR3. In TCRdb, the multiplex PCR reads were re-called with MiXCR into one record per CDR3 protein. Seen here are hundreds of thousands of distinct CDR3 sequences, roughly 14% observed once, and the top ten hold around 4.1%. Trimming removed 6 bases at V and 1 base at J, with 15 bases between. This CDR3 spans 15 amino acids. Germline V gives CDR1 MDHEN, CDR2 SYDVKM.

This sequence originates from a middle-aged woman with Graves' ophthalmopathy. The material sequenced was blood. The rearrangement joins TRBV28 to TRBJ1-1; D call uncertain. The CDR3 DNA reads TGTGCCAGCAGCCTCGAAGGAGGCCGGAACACTGAAGCTTTCTTT. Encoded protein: CASSLEGGRNTEAFF.